These 10 T cell receptor beta chains came from one sample sequenced in a study of cytomegalovirus exposure and HLA in healthy donors. The PCR used 60 Vbeta and 13 Jbeta primers. The repertoire was sequenced with immunoSEQ multiplex PCR; TCRdb's copy has only in-frame clones and lacks some. The sample yields 180,000 or so clones, roughly 85% seen once. Sequencing used PBMCs. Receptor source: a male donor in good health and CMV-seronegative.

The chain uses TRBV30 and TRBJ2-5; maybe TRBD1 (5 bases). Looked up from germline, CDR1 is GTSNPN and CDR2 is SVGIG (reference sequence). CDR3 length: 13 residues. Trimming removed 4 bases at V and 2 bases at J, with 11 bases between. CDR3 sequence (DNA): TGTGCCTGGACCCAGGGTTGGCAAGAGACCCAGTACTTC. Translated, it gives CAWTQGWQETQYF.

The genes are TRBV29-1 and TRBJ2-5, with 8 bases identical to TRBD2. The CDR3 totals 12 residues. Germline lookup yields CDR1 SQVTM and CDR2 ANQGSEA. J lost 5 bases, V lost 4 bases, and 3 bases had no gene match. The DNA for the CDR3 is TGCAGCGTTGCCGGCGGGAGGGAGACCCAGTACTTC. Translated: CSVAGGRETQYF.

This clone has just one count. The rearrangement uses TRBV6-6 and TRBJ1-5; D is unclear. The CDR3 is 14 residues long. The V gene's germline CDR1 is MNHNY and CDR2 SVGAGI (reference sequence). Trimming took 6 bases from V and 7 from J, leaving 16 bases between them. The CDR3 sequence is CASSPDSGRQPQHF. CDR3 bases: TGTGCCAGCAGCCCCGATTCGGGGAGACAGCCCCAGCATTTT.

The chain employs TRBV19 and TRBJ2-2, with 7 bases identical to TRBD1. Germline trimming cut 5 bases from V and 6 bases from J; bases unmatched to any gene: 9. The CDR3 contains 15 residues. Germline assignment: CDR1 LNHDA and CDR2 SQIVND (reference sequence). CDR3 residues: CASSYTGVLAGELFF. The CDR3 DNA reads TGTGCCAGTAGTTATACAGGGGTCTTGGCCGGGGAGCTGTTTTTT.

This sequence joins TRBV9 and TRBJ2-2; TRBD2 is a possible D gene (7 bases). Trimming removed 1 base at V and 3 bases at J, with 28 bases between. The CDR3 loop spans 21 amino acids. Germline loops: CDR1 SGDLS, CDR2 YYNGEE. CDR3 nucleotides: TGTGCCAGCAGCGTACGTGGGGGGGCGGCTTTAACTAGCGTATACACCGGGGAGCTGTTTTTT. Translation gives CASSVRGGAALTSVYTGELFF.

J is TRBJ2-2 and V is TRBV7-8; 15 bases match TRBD2. CDR1 is SGHVS and CDR2 is FQNEAQ in the germline V gene. CDR3 length equals 16 residues. The V and J ends lost 4 bases and 6 bases, in that order; junction bases with no gene match: 3. As DNA, the CDR3 is TGTGCCAGCAGCTCTAGGACTAGCGGGAGGGCCGGGGAGCTGTTTTTT. Encoded protein: CASSSRTSGRAGELFF.

J is TRBJ2-7 and V is TRBV11-2; 9 bases agree with TRBD1. The ends lost 5 bases at V and 6 bases at J; junction bases unmatched: 11. The CDR3 contains 15 residues. Germline assignment: CDR1 SGHAT and CDR2 FQNNGV. CDR3 sequence: CASSNRDRAPLEQYF. The CDR3 DNA is TGTGCCAGCAGCAACCGGGACAGGGCTCCCCTCGAGCAGTACTTC.

This clone was counted between two and nine times. V is TRBV30 and J is TRBJ2-1, with 10 positions matching TRBD2. V lost 5 bases, J lost 7 bases, and 5 bases stayed unmatched. From germline, CDR1 is GTSNPN and CDR2 SVGIG (reference sequence). This CDR3 comprises 13 residues. CDR3: CAWASGSMNEQFF. CDR3 nucleotides: TGTGCCTGGGCTAGCGGGAGCATGAATGAGCAGTTCTTC.

The table lists this clone with a count of one. The chain links TRBV7-8 to TRBJ2-7, with 13 nucleotides matching TRBD2. The germline V gene encodes CDR1 SGHVS and CDR2 FQNEAQ. Germline trimming cut 5 bases from V and 3 bases from J; bases unmatched to any gene: 7. CDR3 length: 16 amino acids. CDR3 coding DNA: TGTGCCAGCAGCCCAACTAGCGGGGGGGGGATCTACGAGCAGTACTTC. Residues: CASSPTSGGGIYEQYF.

The chain joins TRBV18 to TRBJ2-3; 7 bases agree with TRBD1. The CDR3 runs to 14 residues. Germline V CDR1 and CDR2: KGHSH, LQKENI. The V and J ends lost 4 bases and 2 bases, in that order; junction bases with no gene match: 3. The CDR3 spells CASSLTGVTDTQYF. CDR3 coding DNA: TGTGCCAGCTCACTTACAGGGGTCACAGATACGCAGTATTTT. Full variable domain (outside the CDR3, taken from reference TRBV18 and TRBJ2-3): NAGVMQNPRHLVRRRGQEARLRCSPMKGHSHVYWYRQLPEEGLKFMVYLQKENIIDESGMPKERFSAEFPKEGPSILRIQQVVRGDSAAYFCASSLTGVTDTQYFGPGTRLTVL.